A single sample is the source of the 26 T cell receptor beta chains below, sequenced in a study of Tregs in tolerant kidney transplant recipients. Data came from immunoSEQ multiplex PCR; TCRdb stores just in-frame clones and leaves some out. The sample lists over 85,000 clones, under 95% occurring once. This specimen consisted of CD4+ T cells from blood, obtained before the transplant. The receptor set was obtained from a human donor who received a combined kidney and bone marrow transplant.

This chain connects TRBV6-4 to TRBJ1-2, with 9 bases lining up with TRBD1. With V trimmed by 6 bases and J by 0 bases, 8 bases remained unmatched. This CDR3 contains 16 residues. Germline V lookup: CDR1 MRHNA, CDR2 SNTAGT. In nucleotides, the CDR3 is TGTGCCAGCAGCCCGGACAGGGGCCCCTCTAACTATGGCTACACCTTC. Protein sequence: CASSPDRGPSNYGYTF.

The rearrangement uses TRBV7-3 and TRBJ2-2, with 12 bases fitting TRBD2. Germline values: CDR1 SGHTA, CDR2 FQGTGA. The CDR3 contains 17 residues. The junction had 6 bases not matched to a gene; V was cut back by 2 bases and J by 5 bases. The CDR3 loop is CASSLGLAGGPTGELFF. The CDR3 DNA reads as TGTGCCAGCAGCTTAGGGCTAGCGGGAGGGCCGACCGGGGAGCTGTTTTTT.

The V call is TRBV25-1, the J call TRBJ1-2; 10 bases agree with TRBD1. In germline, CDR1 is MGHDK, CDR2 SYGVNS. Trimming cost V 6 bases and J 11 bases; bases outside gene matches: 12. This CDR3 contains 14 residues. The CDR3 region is CASRATGGARLYTF. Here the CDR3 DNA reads TGTGCCAGCAGAGCGACAGGGGGCGCGAGACTTTACACCTTC.

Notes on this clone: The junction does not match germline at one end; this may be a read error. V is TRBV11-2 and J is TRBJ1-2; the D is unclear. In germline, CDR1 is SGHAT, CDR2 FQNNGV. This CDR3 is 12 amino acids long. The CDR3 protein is CASSRDFYDYTF. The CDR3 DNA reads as TGTGCCAGCAGCCGGGATTTCTATGACTACACCTTC.

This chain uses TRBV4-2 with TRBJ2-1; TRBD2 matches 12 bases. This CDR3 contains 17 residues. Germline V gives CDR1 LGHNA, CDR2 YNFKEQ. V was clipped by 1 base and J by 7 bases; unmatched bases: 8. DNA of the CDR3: TGTGCCAGCAGCCAAGGCCCGGGACTAGCGGGTACTAATGAGCAGTTCTTC. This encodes CASSQGPGLAGTNEQFF.

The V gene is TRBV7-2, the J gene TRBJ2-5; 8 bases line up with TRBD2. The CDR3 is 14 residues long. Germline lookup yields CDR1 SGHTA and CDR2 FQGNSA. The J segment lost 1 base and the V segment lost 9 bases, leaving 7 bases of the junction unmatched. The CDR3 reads CASYSGRGQETQYF. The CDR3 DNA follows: TGTGCCAGTTACAGCGGGAGAGGCCAAGAGACCCAGTACTTC.

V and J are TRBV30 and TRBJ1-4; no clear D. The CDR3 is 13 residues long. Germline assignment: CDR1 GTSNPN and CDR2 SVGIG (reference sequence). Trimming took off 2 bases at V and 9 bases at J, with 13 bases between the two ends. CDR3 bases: TGTGCCTGGAGTCGGACTGATTCCAAAAAACTGTTTTTT. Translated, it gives CAWSRTDSKKLFF. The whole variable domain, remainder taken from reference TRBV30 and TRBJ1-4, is SQTIHQWPATLVQPVGSPLSLECTVEGTSNPNLYWYRQAAGRGLQLLFYSVGIGQISSEVPQNLSASRPQDRQFILSSKKLLLSDSGFYLCAWSRTDSKKLFFGSGTQLSVL.

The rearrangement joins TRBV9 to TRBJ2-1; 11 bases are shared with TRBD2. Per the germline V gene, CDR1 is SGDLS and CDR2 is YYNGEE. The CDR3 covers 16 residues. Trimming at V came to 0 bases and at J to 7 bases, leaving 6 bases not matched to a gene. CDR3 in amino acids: CASSVVPSGGSNEQFF. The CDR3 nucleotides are TGTGCCAGCAGCGTAGTACCTAGCGGGGGGTCGAATGAGCAGTTCTTC.

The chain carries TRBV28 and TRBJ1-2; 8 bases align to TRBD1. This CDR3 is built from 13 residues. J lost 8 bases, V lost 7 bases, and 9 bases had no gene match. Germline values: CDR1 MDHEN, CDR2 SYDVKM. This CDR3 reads CASTIQGGWGYTF. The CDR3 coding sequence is TGTGCCAGCACGATACAGGGGGGTTGGGGCTACACCTTC.

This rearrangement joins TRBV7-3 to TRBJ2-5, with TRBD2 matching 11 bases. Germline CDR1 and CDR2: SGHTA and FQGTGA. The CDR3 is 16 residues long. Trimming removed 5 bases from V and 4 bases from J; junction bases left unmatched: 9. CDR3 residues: CASSLGLAGFGETQYF. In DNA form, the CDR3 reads TGTGCCAGCAGCCTTGGACTAGCGGGTTTTGGAGAGACCCAGTACTTC.

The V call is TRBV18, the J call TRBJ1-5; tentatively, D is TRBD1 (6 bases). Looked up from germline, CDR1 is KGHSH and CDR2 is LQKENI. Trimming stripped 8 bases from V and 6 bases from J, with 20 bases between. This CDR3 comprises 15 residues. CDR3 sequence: CASGPGGHSFQPQHF. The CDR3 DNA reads TGTGCCAGCGGACCCGGGGGGCATTCGTTTCAGCCCCAGCATTTT.

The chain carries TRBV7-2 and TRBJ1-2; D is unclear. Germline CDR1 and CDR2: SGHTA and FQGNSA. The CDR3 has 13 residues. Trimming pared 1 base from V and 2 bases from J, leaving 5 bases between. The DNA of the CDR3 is TGTGCCAGCAGCTTAGGTTTAAACTATGGCTACACCTTC. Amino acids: CASSLGLNYGYTF.

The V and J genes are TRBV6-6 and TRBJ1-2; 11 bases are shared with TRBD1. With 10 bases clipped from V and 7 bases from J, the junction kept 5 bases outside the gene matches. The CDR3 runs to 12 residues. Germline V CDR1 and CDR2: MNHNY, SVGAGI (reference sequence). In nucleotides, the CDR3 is TGTGCCATAGGACAGGGGGCATTTGGCTACACCTTC. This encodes CAIGQGAFGYTF.

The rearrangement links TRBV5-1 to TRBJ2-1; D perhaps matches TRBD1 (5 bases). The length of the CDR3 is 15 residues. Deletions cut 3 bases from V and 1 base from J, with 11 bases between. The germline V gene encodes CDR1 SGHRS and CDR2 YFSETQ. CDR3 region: CASSSHQGSYNEQFF. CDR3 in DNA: TGCGCCAGCAGCTCTCATCAGGGATCCTACAATGAGCAGTTCTTC. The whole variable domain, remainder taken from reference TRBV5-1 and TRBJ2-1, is KAGVTQTPRYLIKTRGQQVTLSCSPISGHRSVSWYQQTPGQGLQFLFEYFSETQRNKGNFPGRFSGRQFSNSRSEMNVSTLELGDSALYLCASSSHQGSYNEQFFGPGTRLTVL.

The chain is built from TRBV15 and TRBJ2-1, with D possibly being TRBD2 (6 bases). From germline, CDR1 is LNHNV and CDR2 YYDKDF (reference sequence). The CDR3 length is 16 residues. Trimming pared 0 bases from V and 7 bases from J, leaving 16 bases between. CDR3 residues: CATSRDLSGASNEQFF. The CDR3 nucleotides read TGTGCCACCAGCAGAGATCTATCGGGAGCGTCGAATGAGCAGTTCTTC.

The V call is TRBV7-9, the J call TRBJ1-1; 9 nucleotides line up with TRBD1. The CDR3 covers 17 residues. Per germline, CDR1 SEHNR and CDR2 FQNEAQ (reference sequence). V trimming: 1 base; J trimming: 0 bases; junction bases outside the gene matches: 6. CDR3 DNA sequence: TGTGCCAGCAGCTTAGGGGACAGGGACCGAATGAACACTGAAGCTTTCTTT. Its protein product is CASSLGDRDRMNTEAFF.

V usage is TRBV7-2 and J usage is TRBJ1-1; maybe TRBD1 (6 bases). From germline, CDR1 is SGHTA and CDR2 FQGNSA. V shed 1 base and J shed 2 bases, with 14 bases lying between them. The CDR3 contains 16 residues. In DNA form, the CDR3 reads TGTGCCAGCAGCTTAGGGGGGGGGCAGGTAAACACTGAAGCTTTCTTT. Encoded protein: CASSLGGGQVNTEAFF.

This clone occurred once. The CDR3 sequence is CASSPTGGLWEKLFF. The CDR3 nucleotides read TGTGCCAGCAGCCCAACAGGGGGCTTGTGGGAAAAACTGTTTTTT. The chain carries TRBV9 and TRBJ1-4; 9 bases are shared with TRBD1. J gave up 8 bases and V 4 bases, and 9 bases lay outside the gene matches. Germline CDR1 is SGDLS and CDR2 is YYNGEE. The CDR3 runs 15 residues.

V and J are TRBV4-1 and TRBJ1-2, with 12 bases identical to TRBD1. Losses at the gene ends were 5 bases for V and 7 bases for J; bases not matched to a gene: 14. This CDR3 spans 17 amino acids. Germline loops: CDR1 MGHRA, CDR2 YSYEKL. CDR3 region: CASSEPRDRGRRVGYTF. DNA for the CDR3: TGCGCCAGCAGCGAGCCGCGGGACAGGGGGCGCCGGGTTGGCTACACCTTC.

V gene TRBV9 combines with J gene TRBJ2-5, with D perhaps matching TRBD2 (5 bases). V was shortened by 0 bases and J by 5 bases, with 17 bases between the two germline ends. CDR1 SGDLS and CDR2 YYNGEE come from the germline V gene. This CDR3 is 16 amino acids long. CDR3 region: CASSVEGSLRVETQYF. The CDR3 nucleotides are TGTGCCAGCAGCGTAGAAGGCTCCTTGAGGGTGGAGACCCAGTACTTC.

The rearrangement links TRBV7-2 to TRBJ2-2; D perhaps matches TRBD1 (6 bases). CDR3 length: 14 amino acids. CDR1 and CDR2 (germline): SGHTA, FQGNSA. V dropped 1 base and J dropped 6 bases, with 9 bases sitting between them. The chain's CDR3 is CASSLDRVAGELFF. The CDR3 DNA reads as TGTGCCAGCAGCTTAGACAGGGTGGCCGGGGAGCTGTTTTTT.

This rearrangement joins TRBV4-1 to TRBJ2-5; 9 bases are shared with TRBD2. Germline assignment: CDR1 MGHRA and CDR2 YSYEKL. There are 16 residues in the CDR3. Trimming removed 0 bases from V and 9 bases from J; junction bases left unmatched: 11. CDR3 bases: TGCGCCAGCAGCCAAGACCTCGGCGGGGGGGGTTTGGCCCAGTACTTC. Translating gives CASSQDLGGGGLAQYF.

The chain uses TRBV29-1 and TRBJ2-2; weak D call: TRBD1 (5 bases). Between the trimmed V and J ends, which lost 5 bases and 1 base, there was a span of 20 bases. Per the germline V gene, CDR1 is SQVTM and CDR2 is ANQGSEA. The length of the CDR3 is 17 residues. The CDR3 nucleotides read TGCAGCGTTTCAGTTCCTTCGGCAGGACAGAACACCGGGGAGCTGTTTTTT. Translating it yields CSVSVPSAGQNTGELFF.

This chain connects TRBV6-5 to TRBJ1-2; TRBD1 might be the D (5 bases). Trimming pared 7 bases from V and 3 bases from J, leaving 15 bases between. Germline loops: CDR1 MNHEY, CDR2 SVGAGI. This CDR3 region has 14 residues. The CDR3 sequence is CASTPTHRHYGYTF. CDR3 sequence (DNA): TGTGCCAGCACTCCAACCCACAGGCACTATGGCTACACCTTC.

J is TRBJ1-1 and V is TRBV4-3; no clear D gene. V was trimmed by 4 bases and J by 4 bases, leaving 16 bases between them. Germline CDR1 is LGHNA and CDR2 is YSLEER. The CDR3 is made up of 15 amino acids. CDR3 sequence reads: CASSPLAGFLTEAFF. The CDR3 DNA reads TGCGCCAGCAGCCCCTTGGCAGGTTTCCTCACTGAAGCTTTCTTT.

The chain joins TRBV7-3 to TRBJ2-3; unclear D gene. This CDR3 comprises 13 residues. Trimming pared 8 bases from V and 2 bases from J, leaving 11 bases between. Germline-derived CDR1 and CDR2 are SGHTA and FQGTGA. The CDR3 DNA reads TGTGCCAGCTCTCCTTCTAACACAGATACGCAGTATTTT. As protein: CASSPSNTDTQYF.